These 8 T cell receptor beta chains were sequenced from one sample in a study of blood T cell repertoires in COVID-19. Some clones are missing from TCRdb's copy, which holds only in-frame ones; the method was immunoSEQ multiplex PCR. The table records roughly 210,000 clones, about 88% of them present only once. Sample: peripheral blood. Receptors originate from a man between 65 and 85 years old with acute or convalescent COVID-19.

The V call is TRBV24-1, the J call TRBJ2-1; 8 bases fit TRBD1. Losses at the gene ends were 3 bases for V and 7 bases for J; bases not matched to a gene: 16. Germline CDR1 KGHDR, CDR2 SFDVKD. The CDR3 loop spans 18 amino acids. The CDR3 bases are TGTGCCACCAGTGATAGTATTGGGGGGACAGGCACGGGGAATGAGCAGTTCTTC. Amino acids: CATSDSIGGTGTGNEQFF.

The chain joins TRBV5-4 to TRBJ1-2; TRBD1 might be the D (6 bases). V was pared by 5 bases and J by 4 bases, with 15 bases between. Germline CDR1 reads SGHNT; CDR2 reads YYREEE (reference sequence). CDR3 size: 14 residues. CDR3 nucleotide sequence: TGTGCCAGCAGACTGGGGCAGGGGCCCTATGGCTACACCTTC. Translating it yields CASRLGQGPYGYTF.

The chain employs TRBV6-5 and TRBJ2-3; 8 nucleotides line up with TRBD1. V was pared by 5 bases and J by 0 bases, with 4 bases of the junction left unmatched. CDR1 is MNHEY and CDR2 is SVGAGI in the germline V gene. This CDR3 is built from 15 residues. The CDR3 reads CASSPDRASTDTQYF. The CDR3 DNA follows: TGTGCCAGCAGTCCGGACAGGGCTAGCACAGATACGCAGTATTTT.

The V gene is TRBV9, the J gene TRBJ2-1, with D possibly matching TRBD2 (6 bases). The CDR3 runs 16 residues. Trimming took 4 bases from V and 4 from J, leaving 18 bases between them. From germline, CDR1 is SGDLS and CDR2 YYNGEE. This CDR3 reads CASSPGAGTGYNEQFF. The CDR3 coding sequence is TGTGCCAGCAGCCCCGGTGCGGGAACGGGGTACAATGAGCAGTTCTTC.

The gene calls are TRBV7-3 and TRBJ2-7; 10 bases map to TRBD1. Germline V lookup: CDR1 SGHTA, CDR2 FQGTGA. Trimming at V came to 4 bases and at J to 6 bases, leaving 3 bases not matched to a gene. CDR3 length: 13 amino acids. CDR3 sequence reads: CASSSGQGFEQYF. For the CDR3, the DNA is TGTGCCAGCAGCTCGGGACAGGGGTTCGAGCAGTACTTC. The full variable domain, with the rest looked up from reference TRBV7-3 and TRBJ2-7, is GAGVSQTPSNKVTEKGKYVELRCDPISGHTALYWYRQSLGQGPEFLIYFQGTGAADDSGLPNDRFFAVRPEGSVSTLKIQRTERGDSAVYLCASSSGQGFEQYFGPGTRLTVT.

The chain carries TRBV15 and TRBJ2-5, with D unclear. The V end lost 1 base, the J end lost 0 bases, and 3 bases lay between the germline ends. Germline V gene data show CDR1 as LNHNV and CDR2 as YYDKDF (reference sequence). This CDR3 contains 13 residues. The CDR3 DNA follows: TGTGCCACCAGCAGAGTAAACCAAGAGACCCAGTACTTC. Amino acid sequence: CATSRVNQETQYF.

The rearrangement uses TRBV4-2 and TRBJ2-7, with 9 bases that match TRBD1. CDR1 is LGHNA and CDR2 is YNFKEQ in the germline V gene. The trim removed 6 bases at V and 2 bases at J, leaving 8 bases unmatched. The CDR3 loop spans 15 amino acids. As DNA, the CDR3 is TGTGCCAGCAGTCGCTCCGGGACAGGGACCTACGAGCAGTACTTC. Translation: CASSRSGTGTYEQYF.

As DNA, the CDR3 is TGTGCCAGCAGTATTCGGACAGGCGAAGCTTTCTTT. Encoded protein: CASSIRTGEAFF. The chain uses TRBV11-3 and TRBJ1-1; 7 nucleotides align to TRBD1. Unmatched junction bases numbered 6, after V lost 6 bases and J lost 8 bases. The germline CDR1 and CDR2 sequences are SGHNT and YENEEA. CDR3 size: 12 residues.